The rows below give T cell receptor beta chains drawn from one sample of a study of cytomegalovirus exposure and HLA in healthy donors. Generated by immunoSEQ multiplex PCR, the TCRdb table keeps only in-frame clones and is missing some. This sample has tens of thousands of clones, with under 70% found just once. Sequenced: PBMCs. Receptor source: a woman in her forties or fifties in good health and CMV-seropositive. Both conserved end residues are part of each CDR3. D genes are given only for firm matches. Size is omitted from some rows. Given values are once, few, many or a class for expanded clones.

size	V	D	J	CDR3	DNA
.	TRBV30	TRBD1	TRBJ1-6	CAWSVPRTGSGSPLHF	TGTGCCTGGAGTGTACCGAGGACAGGGAGCGGTTCACCCCTCCACTTT
.	TRBV2	TRBD1	TRBJ1-2	CASNTLFRDRRGYTF	TGTGCCAGCAATACTCTTTTCCGGGACAGGAGGGGCTACACCTTC
.	TRBV13	.	TRBJ1-4	CASTLGRGRKLFF	TGTGCCAGCACCTTGGGGCGGGGGAGGAAACTGTTTTTT
.	TRBV27	.	TRBJ2-1	CASSLSQGEQFF	TGTGCCAGCAGTTTATCACAGGGTGAGCAGTTCTTC
few	TRBV7-9	TRBD1	TRBJ1-2	CASSHRDRVGDGYTF	TGTGCCAGCAGCCACCGAGACAGGGTAGGGGATGGCTACACCTTC
once	TRBV7-9	.	TRBJ1-2	CASSLRTENGYTF	TGTGCCAGCAGCCTACGGACAGAGAATGGCTACACCTTC
few	TRBV2	TRBD1	TRBJ1-6	CASARGTGGNSPLHF	TGTGCCAGCGCCAGGGGGACAGGGGGTAATTCACCCCTCCACTTT
few	TRBV28	TRBD1	TRBJ1-2	CATPSQDRGISNGYTF	TGTGCCACCCCGTCCCAGGACAGGGGAATAAGTAATGGCTACACCTTC
.	TRBV27	.	TRBJ2-2	CAGSSGVALDGIPNTGELFF	TGTGCCGGCAGTTCTGGGGTAGCGTTGGACGGGATCCCGAACACCGGGGAGCTGTTTTTT
few	TRBV5-4	.	TRBJ1-1	CASSSKAEETEAFF	TGTGCCAGCAGCAGTAAGGCAGAGGAAACTGAAGCTTTCTTT
.	TRBV11-3	TRBD2	TRBJ2-2	CASSLGGLAGAWNTGELFF	TGTGCCAGCAGCTTAGGGGGGCTAGCGGGGGCTTGGAACACCGGGGAGCTGTTTTTT
.	TRBV27	TRBD2	TRBJ2-5	CASSLTPGTSRETQYF	TGTGCCAGCAGTTTAACCCCCGGGACTAGCAGAGAGACCCAGTACTTC
.	TRBV5-6	.	TRBJ1-1	CASSLSGSGWVAFF	TGTGCCAGCAGCTTGTCCGGGTCGGGTTGGGTAGCTTTCTTT
.	TRBV5-6	.	TRBJ2-2	CASSLVNGGNTGELFF	TGTGCCAGCAGCTTGGTTAACGGGGGGAACACCGGGGAGCTGTTTTTT
.	TRBV7-9	TRBD1	TRBJ1-6	CASSWGQGVSLYNSPLHF	TGTGCCAGCAGCTGGGGGCAGGGGGTCTCCCTCTATAATTCACCCCTCCACTTT
once	TRBV9	.	TRBJ2-2	CASSVASDSANTGELFF	TGTGCCAGCAGCGTAGCGTCGGACAGCGCGAACACCGGGGAGCTGTTTTTT
.	TRBV7-9	.	TRBJ2-1	CASSQTYNEQFF	TGTGCCAGCAGCCAAACTTACAATGAGCAGTTCTTC
.	TRBV5-1	TRBD2	TRBJ2-1	CASSLTSGASNEQFF	TGCGCCAGCAGCTTGACTAGCGGGGCCTCAAATGAGCAGTTCTTC
.	TRBV5-1	.	TRBJ2-2	CASSLGPGLFTGELFF	TGCGCCAGCAGCTTGGGACCAGGGCTCTTTACCGGGGAGCTGTTTTTT
.	TRBV15	.	TRBJ1-3	CATSRDHLPGSGNTIYF	TGTGCCACCAGCAGAGACCATCTTCCGGGCTCTGGAAACACCATATATTTT
.	TRBV6-6	.	TRBJ2-6	CASSYIRSGANVLTF	TGTGCCAGCAGCTACATCCGCTCTGGGGCCAACGTCCTGACTTTC
.	TRBV7-2	TRBD2	TRBJ2-1	CASSLVAGGRYEQFF	TGTGCCAGCAGCTTAGTGGCGGGGGGTAGGTATGAGCAGTTCTTC
.	TRBV28	TRBD2	TRBJ2-5	CASSHRGGGEETQYF	TGTGCCAGCAGTCATCGGGGGGGAGGAGAAGAGACCCAGTACTTC
.	TRBV4-1	.	TRBJ1-2	CASSRPTGRADGYTF	TGCGCCAGCAGCCGTCCGACTGGGAGGGCAGATGGCTACACCTTC
.	TRBV2	.	TRBJ1-2	CASSDRHLGYTF	TGTGCCAGCAGTGACCGACACCTCGGCTACACCTTC
.	TRBV5-4	.	TRBJ2-5	CASSSWTGGETQYF	TGTGCCAGCAGCTCATGGACAGGAGGGGAGACCCAGTACTTC